This entry lists 21 T cell receptor beta chains sequenced from one sample in a study of blood T cells in healthy people across ages. PCR was performed a second time for roughly 6 to 12 cycles using a sample-barcoded 5' primer and a J-beta primer mix. TCRdb reprocessed the 5' RACE reads with MiXCR, giving one entry per CDR3 protein. The sample has some 760,000 distinct CDR3 sequences; 25% are singletons. This same sample was also part of a study on T cells of mothers and their children.

The sample consisted of blood. Every receptor here comes from a boy aged 5-17 years in good health.

V usage is TRBV25-1 and J usage is TRBJ1-2; D is unclear. The CDR3 is made up of 14 amino acids. From germline, CDR1 is MGHDK and CDR2 SYGVNS. The V end lost 1 base, the J end lost 4 bases, and 10 bases lay between the germline ends. CDR3 region: CASSESMVAYGYTF. CDR3 nucleotides: TGTGCCAGCAGTGAATCAATGGTTGCCTATGGCTACACCTTC.

This clonotype was found a few times. At one end the junction does not follow the germline gene, possibly because of a read error. The chain joins TRBV27 to TRBJ2-2; tentatively, D is TRBD1 (5 bases). The V gene's germline CDR1 is MNHEY and CDR2 SMNVEV (reference sequence). This CDR3 has 16 amino acids. The CDR3 sequence is CASRLGAIANTGELFF. CDR3 coding DNA: TGTGCCAGCCGTTTAGGGGCCATCGCGAACACCGGGGAGCTGTTTTTT.

This clonotype occurred a few times. The CDR3 loop is CSVQTGDAEKLFF. The CDR3 DNA follows: TGCAGCGTACAGACAGGGGATGCGGAAAAACTGTTTTTT. The V and J genes are TRBV29-1 and TRBJ1-4, with 8 positions matching TRBD1. The CDR3 is 13 residues long. V lost 6 bases to trimming and J lost 8 bases; unmatched junction nucleotides: 8. Germline V gene data show CDR1 as SQVTM and CDR2 as ANQGSEA.

The chain combines TRBV12-3 or TRBV12-4 with TRBJ2-7; 11 bases align to TRBD2. Trimming removed 2 bases from V and 4 bases from J; junction bases left unmatched: 7. The CDR3 contains 16 residues. The CDR3 sequence is CASSLLAGGLIYEQYF. For the CDR3, the DNA is TGTGCCAGCAGTTTACTAGCGGGGGGCCTGATTTACGAGCAGTACTTC.

This clonotype was recorded a few times. The V gene is TRBV29-1, the J gene TRBJ1-2; 10 bases match TRBD1. The CDR3 totals 12 residues. With 8 bases clipped from V and 3 bases from J, the junction kept 3 bases outside the gene matches. Germline CDR1 is SQVTM and CDR2 is ANQGSEA. The CDR3 loop reads CSFGTGDYGYTF. The CDR3 coding sequence is TGCAGCTTCGGGACAGGGGACTATGGCTACACCTTC.

This chain connects TRBV7-9 to TRBJ1-2; 7 bases map to TRBD1. Germline V gene sequence: CDR1 SEHNR, CDR2 FQNEAQ (reference sequence). The CDR3 consists of 15 residues. V trimming: 2 bases; J trimming: 3 bases; junction bases outside the gene matches: 6. The CDR3 is CASSLPAGGYYGYTF. CDR3 in DNA: TGTGCCAGCAGCTTACCCGCAGGGGGGTACTATGGCTACACCTTC.

In its sample, this clonotype was seen a few times. This chain joins TRBV27 and TRBJ1-6, with TRBD1 matching over 10 bases. Germline assignment: CDR1 MNHEY and CDR2 SMNVEV (reference sequence). The CDR3 loop spans 16 amino acids. V lost 6 bases, J lost 7 bases, and 9 bases stayed unmatched. The chain's CDR3 is CASREAPGQGNSPLHF. The CDR3 coding sequence is TGTGCCAGCAGGGAGGCCCCGGGACAGGGGAATTCACCCCTCCACTTT.

V is TRBV13 and J is TRBJ1-4, with 8 bases that match TRBD1. Trimming cost V 4 bases and J 2 bases; bases outside gene matches: 3. The CDR3 is 15 amino acids. Germline assignment: CDR1 PRHDT and CDR2 FYEKMQ (reference sequence). CDR3 sequence reads: CASSSRGRTNEKLFF. CDR3 bases: TGTGCCAGCAGCTCCAGGGGGCGGACTAATGAAAAACTGTTTTTT.

This rearrangement joins TRBV29-1 to TRBJ2-3; the match to TRBD1 covers 8 bases. In germline, CDR1 is SQVTM, CDR2 ANQGSEA. This CDR3 is built from 16 residues. Trimming removed 0 bases from V and 4 bases from J; junction bases left unmatched: 9. CDR3 sequence: CSVEDLVQGEADTQYF. The CDR3 nucleotides are TGCAGCGTTGAAGATCTAGTACAGGGGGAGGCAGATACGCAGTATTTT.

This chain joins TRBV15 and TRBJ2-7, with a weak D call TRBD1 (6 bases). There are 17 residues in the CDR3. Germline values: CDR1 LNHNV, CDR2 YYDKDF (reference sequence). Trimming removed 0 bases at V and 0 bases at J, with 15 bases between. Here the CDR3 DNA reads TGTGCCACCAGCAGAGATACCCTAGGACAGAGCTCCTACGAGCAGTACTTC. Protein product: CATSRDTLGQSSYEQYF.

This clonotype was observed a handful of times. V gene TRBV7-9 combines with J gene TRBJ2-1; D possibly uses TRBD1 or TRBD2 (6 bases each). Germline CDR1 is SEHNR and CDR2 is FQNEAQ (reference sequence). The ends were cut back, 5 bases at V and 0 bases at J, with 14 bases in the middle. The CDR3 is made up of 16 amino acids. The CDR3 DNA reads as TGTGCCAGCAGCGGGGGAGGACAGAGCTCCTACAATGAGCAGTTCTTC. Translating it yields CASSGGGQSSYNEQFF.

This chain uses TRBV7-8 with TRBJ2-1, with D maybe TRBD2 (5 bases). V was cut by 4 bases and J by 10 bases, with 20 bases left in between. The CDR3 loop spans 15 amino acids. The germline gives CDR1 SGHVS, CDR2 FQNEAQ. CDR3 DNA sequence: TGTGCCAGCAGCTCCTCTGGACTCCTAGTCGTCGAGCAGTTCTTC. Translated, it gives CASSSSGLLVVEQFF.

This clonotype was counted between two and nine times. The chain recombines TRBV7-8 with TRBJ2-1, with TRBD2 matching over 10 bases. The CDR3 consists of 15 residues. CDR1 SGHVS and CDR2 FQNEAQ come from the germline V gene. The junction had 6 bases not matched to a gene; V was cut back by 5 bases and J by 5 bases. DNA of the CDR3: TGTGCCAGCAGCACTGGACTAGCGGCTAACAATGAGCAGTTCTTC. Its protein product is CASSTGLAANNEQFF.

This clonotype was detected a few times. V gene TRBV4-1 combines with J gene TRBJ2-5, with 9 positions matching TRBD2. The junction had 10 bases not matched to a gene; V was cut back by 2 bases and J by 0 bases. Germline V gene data show CDR1 as MGHRA and CDR2 as YSYEKL. There are 18 residues in the CDR3. The CDR3 nucleotides are TGCGCCAGCAGCCAAAAATTTCCGGGACTAGCCTACCAAGAGACCCAGTACTTC. It codes for CASSQKFPGLAYQETQYF.

This chain connects TRBV4-1 to TRBJ1-6; D remains ambiguous. The CDR3 consists of 16 residues. Looked up from germline, CDR1 is MGHRA and CDR2 is YSYEKL. V was clipped by 0 bases and J by 8 bases, with 14 bases between them. CDR3 sequence (DNA): TGCGCCAGCAGCCAAGATACTGGGCAGGAGGATTCACCCCTCCACTTT. Translation: CASSQDTGQEDSPLHF.

V is TRBV12-3 or TRBV12-4 and J is TRBJ2-7; 11 nucleotides align to TRBD2. The CDR3 is 16 amino acids. V trimming: 6 bases; J trimming: 3 bases; junction bases outside the gene matches: 10. CDR3 sequence (DNA): TGTGCCAGCAGCCCTATCAAGACTAGCGGGGTCTACGAGCAGTACTTC. Amino acid sequence: CASSPIKTSGVYEQYF.

This clonotype was counted a few times. The chain has TRBV27 and TRBJ2-3; D is perhaps TRBD1 or TRBD2 (5 bases each). V shed 3 bases and J shed 2 bases, with 9 bases lying between them. CDR3 length: 14 residues. Germline V gene data show CDR1 as MNHEY and CDR2 as SMNVEV (reference sequence). The CDR3 DNA reads as TGTGCCAGCAGTTTGAGAGGGACCACAGATACGCAGTATTTT. Amino acids: CASSLRGTTDTQYF.

This chain uses TRBV6-5 with TRBJ2-7; a possible D gene is TRBD1 (6 bases). V was shortened by 7 bases and J by 1 base, with 11 bases between the two germline ends. The germline CDR1 and CDR2 sequences are MNHEY and SVGAGI. The CDR3 sequence is 13 residues long. CDR3 amino acids: CASIRRGSYEQYF. The CDR3 DNA reads as TGTGCCAGCATACGTAGGGGGTCCTACGAGCAGTACTTC.

The CDR3 spells CATLGWTGGGTYEQYF. CDR3 nucleotide sequence: TGTGCCACCCTGGGCTGGACTGGCGGGGGAACCTACGAGCAGTACTTC. The chain joins TRBV28 to TRBJ2-5; 7 positions agree with TRBD2. The J call may be incorrect, as the DNA end agrees better with TRBJ2-7. This CDR3 is 16 amino acids long. In germline, CDR1 is MDHEN, CDR2 SYDVKM.

Many counts were recorded for this clonotype. The gene calls are TRBV12-3 or TRBV12-4 and TRBJ2-5; D remains unclear. Trimming removed 6 bases at V and 4 bases at J, with 6 bases between. The CDR3 extends over 11 amino acids. This CDR3 reads CASSPRETQYF. CDR3 sequence (DNA): TGTGCCAGCAGCCCAAGAGAGACCCAGTACTTC.

A few counts support this clonotype. CDR3 bases: TGCAGTGCTAGAGGTAGGAGGGGCGGGGAGCTGTTTTTT. Its translation is CSARGRRGGELFF. The rearrangement links TRBV20-1 to TRBJ2-2; D possibly corresponds to TRBD2 (6 bases). Trimming pared 1 base from V and 7 bases from J, leaving 10 bases between. The CDR3 totals 13 residues. Looked up from germline, CDR1 is DFQATT and CDR2 is SNEGSKA (reference sequence).